This TCR beta chain was captured by sequencing in a study of spatial heterogeneity in lung cancer. TCRdb processed the 5' RACE reads anew with MiXCR; each CDR3 protein has one entry. This table holds tens of thousands of distinct CDR3 sequences, under 25% found once. The time point was: sample taken at primary tumor resection. Unsorted tumor, nontumor lung tissue or cryopreserved PBMC supplied the whole RNA. The cohort: 70 to 75 early-stage, untreated non-small cell lung cancer patients. Germline values: CDR1 MNHEY, CDR2 SVGEGT. The CDR3 has 15 residues. With V trimmed by 5 bases and J by 4 bases, 10 bases remained unmatched.

This sequence was found in a male donor with early-stage non-small cell lung cancer. The chain uses TRBV6-2 or TRBV6-3 and TRBJ1-1; 7 bases align to TRBD1. The sample was PBMCs, taken at surgery. CDR3 amino acids: CASSTQGGPSTEAFF. CDR3 nucleotide sequence: TGTGCCAGCAGTACCCAGGGGGGCCCCTCCACTGAAGCTTTCTTT.